This TCR beta chain was captured by sequencing in a study of blood T cell repertoires in COVID-19. Measured with immunoSEQ multiplex PCR; TCRdb has only the in-frame clones, and not every one. Of about 140,000 clones detected, roughly 82% appear once; the ten largest clones hold approximately 14%. V lost 0 bases to trimming and J lost 9 bases, with 11 bases between them. This CDR3 has 13 residues. The V gene's germline CDR1 is SGHTA and CDR2 FQGNSA. Material for sequencing was peripheral blood. This clonotype was sampled from a man older than 75 with acute or convalescent COVID-19. J is TRBJ2-5 and V is TRBV7-2; possible D gene TRBD2, 6 bases. The CDR3 sequence: CASSLAGGEPQYF. CDR3 nucleotides: TGTGCCAGCAGCTTAGCAGGCGGGGAGCCCCAGTACTTC.